One T cell receptor beta chain is described in this entry. This CDR3 is built from 15 residues. Germline values: CDR1 MDHEN, CDR2 SYDVKM. Between the trimmed V and J ends, which lost 10 bases and 2 bases, there was a span of 20 bases. This record belongs to a study of blood T cell repertoires in COVID-19. The Seattle site enrolled patients during active infection and followed them longitudinally. Study processing details: Amplified reference gene primers provided the basis for estimating nucleated cell counts. Clones were read by immunoSEQ multiplex PCR, and TCRdb kept only the in-frame ones, dropping some. D and trimming come from the DNA, and the V and J calls and clone size come from that table. The sample carries about 160,000 clones, roughly 85% recorded once.

The sequence was obtained from a woman aged 50 to 65 with COVID-19, enrolled during active disease. The sequenced material came from peripheral blood. The chain recombines TRBV28 with TRBJ1-2; D is perhaps TRBD1 (5 bases). The CDR3 protein is CATLPGGRVNYGYTF. The CDR3 nucleotides read TGTGCCACTCTGCCGGGGGGACGGGTGAACTATGGCTACACCTTC.